This T cell receptor (beta chain) was identified in a study of response to subunit inactivated influenza vaccine. MiXCR, applied by TCRdb to the RT-PCR reads, yields one record per CDR3 protein. This sample has around 850,000 distinct CDR3 sequences, with approximately 17% found just once. This clonotype was seen a few times. Its specificity is not known. Study findings and constraints: Few additional T cells are recruited per seasonal influenza vaccination, authors suggested.

CDR1 is SGHRS, CDR2 YFSETQ, per germline. V was clipped by 3 bases and J by 3 bases; unmatched bases: 10. This CDR3 is 16 amino acids long. The chain has TRBV5-1 and TRBJ1-2, with 8 bases lining up with TRBD1. The TCR comes from a man over 45 who received an inactivated influenza vaccine. The specimen comprised PBMCs from blood, sampled around 5 days after vaccination. For the CDR3, the DNA is TGCGCCAGCAGCTATACAGGGGGATCCGAGGACTATGGCTACACCTTC. It is translated as CASSYTGGSEDYGYTF.